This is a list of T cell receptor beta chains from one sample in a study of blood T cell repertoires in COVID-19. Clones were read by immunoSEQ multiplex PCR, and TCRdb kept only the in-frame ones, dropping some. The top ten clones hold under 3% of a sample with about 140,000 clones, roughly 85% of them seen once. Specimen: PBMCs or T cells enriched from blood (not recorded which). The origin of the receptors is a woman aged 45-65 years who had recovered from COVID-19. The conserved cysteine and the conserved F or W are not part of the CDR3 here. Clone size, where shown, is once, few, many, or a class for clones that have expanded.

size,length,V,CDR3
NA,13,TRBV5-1,ASSLDGFGTGELF
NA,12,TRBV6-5,ASSPSGSNQPQH
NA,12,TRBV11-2,ASNGGDPYNEQF
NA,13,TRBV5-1,ASVGTSGWNNEQF
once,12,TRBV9,ASSVAQGSYEQY
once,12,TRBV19,ASSLRGQDTEAF
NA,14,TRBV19,ASSPRRDRANQPQH
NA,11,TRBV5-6,ASSLQGQETQY
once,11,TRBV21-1,ASGTGGDSPLH
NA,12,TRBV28,ASTGTSGSYEQY
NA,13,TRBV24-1,ATSDRTSGGNEQF
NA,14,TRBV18,ASSPTGDTYNSPLH
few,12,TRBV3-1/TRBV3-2,ASSTTGGNGELF
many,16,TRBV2,ASSEWSLGSSYNSPLH
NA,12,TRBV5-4,ASSSDRNNSPLH
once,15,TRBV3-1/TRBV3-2,ASSPGQGLGRGTEAF
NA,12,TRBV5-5,ASSLWSSGLEQY
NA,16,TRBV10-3,AINAVGAFNYSYNEQF
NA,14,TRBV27,ASSLVAGFMNTEAF
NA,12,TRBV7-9,ASSPGQALETQY
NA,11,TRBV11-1,ASSLAGDETQY
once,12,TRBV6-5,ASSYAEGGPEAF
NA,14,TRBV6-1,ASSVPGGIGNQPQH
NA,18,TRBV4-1,ASSQAGTGVGTSGSNEQF
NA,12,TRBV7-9,ASAALASTDTQY
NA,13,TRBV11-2,ASSPETLSYNEQF
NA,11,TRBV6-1,ASSETTPPEQF
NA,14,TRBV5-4,ASSSRLAGPFKEQF
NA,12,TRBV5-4,ASSPGTGTLEQY
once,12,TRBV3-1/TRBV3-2,ASSQDLVAGEQY
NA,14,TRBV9,ASSPRGTGGSTEAF
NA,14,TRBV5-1,ASSLAPAGAAYEQY
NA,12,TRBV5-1,ASSFNARSYEQY
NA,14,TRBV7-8,ASSPRRARGTDTQY
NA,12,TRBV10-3,AIRGAGAEEKLF
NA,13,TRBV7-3,ASSLTGRDTDTQY
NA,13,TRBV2,ASSEWERNRSPLH
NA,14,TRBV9,ASSVGTGISSDEQF
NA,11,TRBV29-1,SAEWGSNYGYT
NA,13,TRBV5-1,ASSIGAGTYNEQF
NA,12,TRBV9,ASSAPPGTVSYT
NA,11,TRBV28,ASKPGSSYEQY
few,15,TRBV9,ASSGHPLPSPNSPLH
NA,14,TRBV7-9,ASSSSGGSSGNTIY
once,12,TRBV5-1,ASSFPQGGTEAF
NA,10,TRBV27,ASRRGNYGYT
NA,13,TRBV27,ASSFYSGSSYEQY